The 9 T cell receptor beta chains below were found in one sample sequenced in a study of fetal regulatory T cell absence and autoimmunity. This table comes from immunoSEQ multiplex PCR, and its TCRdb copy is limited to in-frame clones, with some not included. The table has about 95,000 clones, about two thirds seen once. Input material: pancreas tissue. Source of these receptors: a male donor with IPEX syndrome.

This clone was detected a few times. The junction and the germline gene differ at one end; a read error may be behind it. The CDR3 DNA follows: TGTGCCAGCAGTTTAGTCTGGGGACAGGGAGTCGAGACCCAGTACTTC. It encodes CASSLVWGQGVETQYF. V and J are TRBV7-2 and TRBJ2-5; 9 bases fit TRBD1. Germline lookup yields CDR1 SGHTA and CDR2 FQGNSA. The CDR3 totals 16 residues.

The CDR3 sequence is CASSLSGPTNYGYTF. For the CDR3, the DNA is TGCGCCAGCAGCTTGTCCGGCCCGACTAACTATGGCTACACCTTC. The chain has TRBV5-1 and TRBJ1-2; D not resolved. V was shortened by 1 base and J by 0 bases, with 10 bases between the two germline ends. This CDR3 is 15 amino acids long. Germline loops: CDR1 SGHRS, CDR2 YFSETQ.

This clone appeared a few times. This chain uses TRBV19 with TRBJ2-7; 8 bases match TRBD2. From germline, CDR1 is LNHDA and CDR2 SQIVND (reference sequence). This CDR3 region has 14 residues. Losses at the gene ends were 6 bases for V and 4 bases for J; bases not matched to a gene: 8. The DNA of the CDR3 is TGTGCCAGTAGCAGCGGGAGTGTTCGATACGAGCAGTACTTC. Protein sequence: CASSSGSVRYEQYF.

This clone has just one count. The chain combines TRBV29-1 with TRBJ2-1; 7 nucleotides line up with TRBD1. This CDR3 has 13 residues. J lost 0 bases, V lost 7 bases, and 3 bases had no gene match. The germline gives CDR1 SQVTM, CDR2 ANQGSEA. The CDR3 protein is CSGSGGSYNEQFF. CDR3 DNA: TGCAGCGGATCAGGGGGCTCCTACAATGAGCAGTTCTTC.

This CDR3 is CASSQVGRPYSTDTQYF. In nucleotides, the CDR3 is TGCGCCAGCAGCCAAGTAGGCCGACCCTATAGCACAGATACGCAGTATTTT. The chain links TRBV4-3 to TRBJ2-3; D unresolved. The CDR3 has 17 residues. Germline CDR1 reads LGHNA; CDR2 reads YSLEER. V dropped 1 base and J dropped 0 bases, with 14 bases sitting between them.

The chain joins TRBV5-1 to TRBJ1-2; 9 bases fit TRBD1. The V segment lost 2 bases and the J segment 5 bases; nucleotides outside the gene matches: 7. This CDR3 region has 15 residues. Per the germline V gene, CDR1 is SGHRS and CDR2 is YFSETQ. DNA for the CDR3: TGCGCCAGCAGCTTCCTTGGACAGGGGTCTTATGGCTACACCTTC. Translating gives CASSFLGQGSYGYTF.

The V gene is TRBV12-5, the J gene TRBJ2-5; 11 nucleotides match TRBD2. Trimming removed 1 base from V and 5 bases from J; junction bases left unmatched: 6. Germline CDR1 LGHNT, CDR2 FRNRAP. This CDR3 contains 16 residues. CDR3 DNA sequence: TGTGCTAGTGGTTTGGGTTCTAGCGGGAGGTGGGAGACCCAGTACTTC. It yields the protein CASGLGSSGRWETQYF.

The rearrangement links TRBV18 to TRBJ1-5, with D maybe TRBD1 (6 bases). The CDR3 is made up of 14 amino acids. Germline V CDR1 and CDR2: KGHSH, LQKENI. The V end was cut by 6 bases, the J end by 5 bases, with 14 bases between. CDR3 nucleotides: TGTGCCAGCTCTCTACAGGGAATGGATCAGCCCCAGCATTTT. Amino acid sequence: CASSLQGMDQPQHF.

This CDR3 is CACHKWGTEKLFF. CDR3 coding DNA: TGTGCCTGTCATAAGTGGGGGACTGAAAAACTGTTTTTT. The V call is TRBV5-5, the J call TRBJ1-4; D is possibly TRBD1 (5 bases). V dropped 10 bases and J dropped 7 bases, with 17 bases sitting between them. The germline gives CDR1 SGHKS, CDR2 YYEKEE (reference sequence). The length of the CDR3 is 13 residues. Supplemented by reference TRBV5-5 and TRBJ1-4, the full variable domain reads DAGVTQSPTHLIKTRGQQVTLRCSPISGHKSVSWYQQVLGQGPQFIFQYYEKEERGRGNFPDRFSARQFPNYSSELNVNALLLGDSALYLCACHKWGTEKLFFGSGTQLSVL.